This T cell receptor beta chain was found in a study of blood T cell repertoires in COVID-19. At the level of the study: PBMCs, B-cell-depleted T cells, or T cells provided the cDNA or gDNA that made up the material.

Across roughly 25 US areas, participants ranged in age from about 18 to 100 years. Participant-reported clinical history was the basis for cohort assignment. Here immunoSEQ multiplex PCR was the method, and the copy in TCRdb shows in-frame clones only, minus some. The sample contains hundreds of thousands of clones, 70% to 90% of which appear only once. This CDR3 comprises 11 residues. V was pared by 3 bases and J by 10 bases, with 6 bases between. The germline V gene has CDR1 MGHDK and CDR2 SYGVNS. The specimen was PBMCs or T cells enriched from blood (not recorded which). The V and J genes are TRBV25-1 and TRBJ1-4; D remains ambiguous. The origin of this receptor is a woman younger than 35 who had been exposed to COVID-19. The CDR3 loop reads CASSEIGKLFF. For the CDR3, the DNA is TGTGCCAGCAGTGAGATCGGAAAACTGTTTTTT.